This entry lists 5 T cell receptor beta chains sequenced from one sample in a study of blood T cell repertoires in COVID-19. Using immunoSEQ multiplex PCR, the repertoire was profiled, and TCRdb retains in-frame clones only, with some absent. The table includes 170,000 or so clones, around nine tenths detected once. Sequencing was done on a sample of PBMCs or T cells enriched from blood (not recorded which). All receptors derive from a woman between 45 and 60 years old who had recovered from COVID-19.

The chain employs TRBV7-8 and TRBJ2-3, with 7 bases fitting TRBD2. In germline, CDR1 is SGHVS, CDR2 FQNEAQ. CDR3 length equals 15 residues. The V and J ends lost 5 bases and 3 bases, in that order; junction bases with no gene match: 8. CDR3 sequence reads: CASSAQGGRTDTQYF. Here the CDR3 DNA reads TGTGCCAGCAGCGCCCAGGGAGGGCGGACAGATACGCAGTATTTT.

The CDR3, as DNA: TGTGCCAGCAGCGGGGCGGCCAGGGAGAACACTGAAGCTTTCTTT. Its protein is CASSGAARENTEAFF. The chain employs TRBV11-2 and TRBJ1-1, with D maybe TRBD1 (5 bases). V lost 5 bases to trimming and J lost 1 base, with 14 bases between them. The germline V gene encodes CDR1 SGHAT and CDR2 FQNNGV. The CDR3 runs 15 residues. Variable domain in full (rest from reference TRBV11-2 and TRBJ1-1): EAGVAQSPRYKIIEKRQSVAFWCNPISGHATLYWYQQILGQGPKLLIQFQNNGVVDDSQLPKDRFSAERLKGVDSTLKIQPAKLEDSAVYLCASSGAARENTEAFFGQGTRLTVV.

This chain links TRBV5-1 with TRBJ2-5, with TRBD2 as a possible D gene (7 bases). Per germline, CDR1 SGHRS and CDR2 YFSETQ. Trimming left V 2 bases short and J 4 bases short, with 15 bases between. This CDR3 comprises 15 residues. The CDR3 DNA is TGCGCCAGCAGCTTCGGCGGGGGCTCCGGAGAGACCCAGTACTTC. This translates into CASSFGGGSGETQYF. The full variable domain, with the rest looked up from reference TRBV5-1 and TRBJ2-5, is KAGVTQTPRYLIKTRGQQVTLSCSPISGHRSVSWYQQTPGQGLQFLFEYFSETQRNKGNFPGRFSGRQFSNSRSEMNVSTLELGDSALYLCASSFGGGSGETQYFGPGTRLLVL.

In its sample, this clone was seen once. The chain has TRBV30 and TRBJ2-3; D is ambiguous. Trimming stripped 4 bases from V and 3 bases from J, with 8 bases between. Looked up from germline, CDR1 is GTSNPN and CDR2 is SVGIG (reference sequence). The CDR3 length is 12 residues. The CDR3 sequence is CAWTQATDTQYF. The DNA of the CDR3 is TGTGCCTGGACGCAGGCTACAGATACGCAGTATTTT.

This clone was seen a single time. The rearrangement links TRBV6-5 to TRBJ1-2; TRBD1 matches at 7 bases. CDR3 length: 15 amino acids. The J segment lost 4 bases and the V segment lost 0 bases, leaving 5 bases of the junction unmatched. Germline-derived CDR1 and CDR2 are MNHEY and SVGAGI. CDR3 in DNA: TGTGCCAGCAGTTACTCGAGACAGGGAGCCTATGGCTACACCTTC. The encoded protein is CASSYSRQGAYGYTF.